This TCR beta chain came from a study of blood T cells in healthy people across ages. The CDR3 sequence is 18 residues long. Trimming removed 8 bases from V and 5 bases from J, with 30 bases in between. Per germline, CDR1 MNHNS and CDR2 SASEGT. Study findings and constraints: Per million T cells, TCR beta diversity dropped roughly linearly as age increased.

This clonotype was recorded once. The target antigen is unknown. For the second PCR, which ran for about 6 to 12 cycles, a sample-barcoded 5' primer and a J-beta primer mix were used. At least 2.5 million CDR3-containing paired-end reads were obtained per sample. TCRdb ran MiXCR on the 5' RACE reads and lists one entry per CDR3 protein. This sample yields 1.5 million to 1.8 million distinct CDR3 sequences, of which 42% are seen a single time; approximately 4% belongs to the top ten. Each sample yielded at least 6.5 million isolated PBMCs. The source is a woman aged 18-30 years in good health. Material for sequencing was blood. V gene TRBV6-1 combines with J gene TRBJ1-1; no reliable D call. The CDR3 nucleotides read TGTGCCAGCCCAAAAGGGAACACTCGACATAACCGAGGAACTGAAGCTTTCTTT. The encoded protein is CASPKGNTRHNRGTEAFF.